These T cell receptor beta chains were read from a single sample in a study of Ad26.COV2.S vaccination and SARS-CoV-2 variants. Profiling relied on immunoSEQ multiplex PCR, and the TCRdb table lists in-frame clones only, not all of them. This sample has some 480,000 clones, with roughly 85% found just once. The material was peripheral blood, obtained in a trial of Ad26.COV2.S vaccine versus placebo. These receptors came from a person aged 18-65 years who received the Ad26.COV2.S COVID-19 vaccine or a placebo. The CDR3 runs from the conserved cysteine through the conserved F or W. Each record gives: clone size, J gene, D gene, V gene, CDR3 protein, CDR3 DNA. A D gene is named only where the DNA matches it firmly. Expanded clones are given a class, and other clones once, few, many or no size at all.

>few|TRBJ2-1|.|TRBV5-1
CASSFARGGEQFF
TGCGCCAGCAGTTTCGCCAGGGGCGGTGAGCAGTTCTTC
>few|TRBJ1-2|.|TRBV25-1
CASSGPFYGYTF
TGTGCCAGCAGTGGACCTTTCTATGGCTACACCTTC
>.|TRBJ1-2|.|TRBV7-8
CASSSRGAPNYGYTF
TGTGCCAGCAGCTCCCGGGGGGCTCCTAACTATGGCTACACCTTC
>.|TRBJ2-2|TRBD2|TRBV7-3
CASSPGGSPNTGELFF
TGTGCCAGCAGCCCTGGCGGGAGCCCGAACACCGGGGAGCTGTTTTTT
>.|TRBJ2-1|.|TRBV6-2/TRBV6-3
CASNPDRAYNEQFF
TGTGCCAGCAACCCGGACAGAGCATACAATGAGCAGTTCTTC
>.|TRBJ2-7|.|TRBV7-9
CASSFNVGEQYF
TGTGCCAGCAGCTTTAACGTCGGCGAGCAGTACTTC
>.|TRBJ2-3|TRBD2|TRBV11-2
CASSFVPLAGGSTDTQYF
TGTGCCAGCAGCTTCGTACCACTAGCGGGAGGGTCGACAGATACGCAGTATTTT
>.|TRBJ2-7|.|TRBV28
CASMGGALGSYEQYF
TGTGCCAGCATGGGGGGGGCTCTGGGATCCTACGAGCAGTACTTC
>.|TRBJ2-1|.|TRBV27
CASSLSPQREQFF
TGTGCCAGCAGTTTATCTCCCCAGCGGGAGCAGTTCTTC
>.|TRBJ1-2|TRBD1|TRBV28
CASSFTGTGTGYTF
TGTGCCAGCAGTTTCACTGGGACAGGGACCGGCTACACCTTC
>.|TRBJ2-1|TRBD2|TRBV19
CASSIELAGNEQFF
TGTGCCAGTAGTATCGAACTAGCGGGGAATGAGCAGTTCTTC
>.|TRBJ2-1|.|TRBV7-2
CASSLTTYNEQFF
TGTGCCAGCAGCTTGACCACCTACAATGAGCAGTTCTTC
>.|TRBJ1-2|.|TRBV29-1
CSVEADEGLYGYTF
TGCAGCGTTGAAGCGGACGAGGGCCTCTATGGCTACACCTTC
>.|TRBJ2-2|TRBD2|TRBV30
CAWSTRRLHYSGSRGELFF
TGTGCCTGGAGCACAAGGAGGTTACATTACAGCGGGAGTAGGGGGGAGCTGTTTTTT
>.|TRBJ1-4|.|TRBV14
CASSQDHSVTGGKLFF
TGTGCCAGCAGCCAAGACCATTCAGTTACAGGAGGCAAACTGTTTTTT
>.|TRBJ2-1|.|TRBV15
CATSRDRPQLSSYNEQFF
TGTGCCACCAGCAGAGACCGCCCACAGTTAAGCTCCTACAATGAGCAGTTCTTC
>.|TRBJ1-5|.|TRBV2
CASRAQTANQPQHF
TGTGCCAGCAGGGCGCAGACGGCCAATCAGCCCCAGCATTTT
>once|TRBJ2-5|.|TRBV3-1/TRBV3-2
CASSQVSGEETQYF
TGTGCCAGCAGCCAAGTTTCGGGCGAAGAGACCCAGTACTTC
>.|TRBJ2-1|.|TRBV27
CASSPRGPGRAGSSYNEQFF
TGTGCCAGCAGCCCGAGGGGACCTGGTCGGGCGGGAAGCTCCTACAATGAGCAGTTCTTC
>.|TRBJ1-1|.|TRBV7-3
CASSSTVNTEAFF
TGTGCCAGCAGCTCGACAGTTAACACTGAAGCTTTCTTT
>.|TRBJ2-1|TRBD2|TRBV29-1
CSFTSAGVLNEQFF
TGCAGCTTTACAAGCGCGGGAGTTCTCAATGAGCAGTTCTTC
>.|TRBJ1-5|.|TRBV27
CASRLSWTAISNQPQHF
TGTGCCAGCAGACTCTCTTGGACTGCGATTAGCAATCAGCCCCAGCATTTT
>.|TRBJ2-5|.|TRBV3-1/TRBV3-2
CASSQAGQGQETQYF
TGTGCCAGCAGCCAAGCAGGGCAGGGCCAAGAGACCCAGTACTTC
>.|TRBJ1-5|.|TRBV11-2
CASSSSGRSNQPQHF
TGTGCCAGCAGCTCCTCCGGACGTAGCAATCAGCCCCAGCATTTT
>.|TRBJ2-1|TRBD2|TRBV5-1
CASSLEGGRISDEQFF
TGCGCCAGCAGCTTGGAAGGCGGGAGGATTTCAGATGAGCAGTTCTTC
>.|TRBJ1-5|TRBD1|TRBV7-3
CASSIPGQGANQPQHF
TGTGCCAGCAGCATTCCGGGACAGGGGGCCAATCAGCCCCAGCATTTT
>once|TRBJ2-3|TRBD2|TRBV11-2
CASRIWTRGFTDTQYF
TGTGCCAGCAGGATTTGGACTAGGGGCTTCACAGATACGCAGTATTTT
>once|TRBJ2-1|TRBD2|TRBV2
CASTVGLAGGARDSYNEQFF
TGTGCCAGCACTGTGGGACTAGCGGGAGGCGCTAGGGACTCCTACAATGAGCAGTTCTTC
>once|TRBJ1-1|TRBD1|TRBV29-1
CSACKGDRGTEAFF
TGCAGCGCCTGTAAGGGTGACAGGGGGACTGAAGCTTTCTTT
>.|TRBJ2-7|TRBD1|TRBV5-1
CASSETGGNYEQYF
TGCGCCAGCAGCGAGACAGGGGGCAATTACGAGCAGTACTTC
>few|TRBJ1-3|.|TRBV7-9
CASSLDSGNTIYF
TGTGCCAGCAGCTTAGACTCTGGAAACACCATATATTTT
>.|TRBJ1-1|.|TRBV2
CASSVLGVAFF
TGTGCCAGCAGTGTGTTAGGTGTGGCTTTCTTT
>.|TRBJ2-1|.|TRBV11-1
CASSLGSYNEQFF
TGTGCCAGCAGCTTAGGGTCGTACAATGAGCAGTTCTTC
>.|TRBJ2-1|.|TRBV5-1
CASTPEIGEYNEQFF
TGCGCCAGCACCCCCGAAATAGGGGAATACAATGAGCAGTTCTTC
>.|TRBJ2-7|.|TRBV6-5
CASSYGHNYEQYF
TGTGCCAGCAGTTACGGACACAACTACGAGCAGTACTTC
>.|TRBJ1-3|.|TRBV6-5
CASSPSVGSTIYF
TGTGCCAGCAGTCCGAGCGTTGGGAGCACCATATATTTT
>.|TRBJ1-2|TRBD1|TRBV28
CASSRDRVDGYTF
TGTGCCAGCAGCCGGGACAGGGTGGATGGCTACACCTTC
>.|TRBJ2-1|.|TRBV5-1
CASRQDHGNNEQFF
TGCGCCAGCAGGCAAGATCACGGCAACAATGAGCAGTTCTTC
>.|TRBJ2-7|TRBD2|TRBV6-1
CASSASGSYEQYF
TGTGCCAGCAGCGCTAGCGGGAGCTACGAGCAGTACTTC
>.|TRBJ2-3|.|TRBV30
CAWSVIGRADAQYF
TGTGCCTGGAGTGTAATCGGCAGGGCGGACGCGCAGTATTTT
>.|TRBJ2-1|TRBD1|TRBV9
CASSARGQGPYNEQFF
TGTGCCAGCAGCGCGCGAGGACAGGGTCCCTACAATGAGCAGTTCTTC
>.|TRBJ2-5|TRBD1|TRBV9
CASSVGTGQETQYF
TGTGCCAGCAGCGTAGGGACAGGGCAAGAGACCCAGTACTTC
>.|TRBJ1-4|.|TRBV30
CAWSVEGGLGGEKLFF
TGTGCCTGGAGTGTAGAGGGGGGTCTCGGTGGAGAAAAACTGTTTTTT
>.|TRBJ1-2|TRBD1|TRBV6-5
CASSPGQEYYGYTF
TGTGCCAGCAGTCCGGGACAGGAGTACTATGGCTACACCTTC
>.|TRBJ2-7|TRBD1|TRBV5-8
CASSLRGQGFEQYF
TGTGCCAGCAGCTTGAGGGGACAGGGGTTCGAGCAGTACTTC
>.|TRBJ2-1|TRBD2|TRBV5-3
CARSFPREVYNEQFF
TGTGCCAGAAGCTTCCCGCGGGAGGTCTACAATGAGCAGTTCTTC
>.|TRBJ2-7|.|TRBV7-9
CASSLFPGEASSYEQYF
TGTGCCAGCAGCTTGTTCCCGGGCGAGGCAAGCTCCTACGAGCAGTACTTC
>few|TRBJ1-5|.|TRBV7-8
CASSSREGFNQPQHF
TGTGCCAGCAGCTCCCGCGAGGGGTTCAATCAGCCCCAGCATTTT
>few|TRBJ1-2|TRBD1|TRBV5-6
CASSTRGGPYGYTF
TGTGCCAGCAGCACGAGAGGGGGCCCATATGGCTACACCTTC
>.|TRBJ2-7|TRBD2|TRBV6-4
CASSDLGASGTSYEQYF
TGTGCCAGCAGTGACCTGGGGGCTAGCGGGACCTCGTACGAGCAGTACTTC
>.|TRBJ1-1|.|TRBV5-1
CASSLEGGRTEAFF
TGCGCCAGCAGCTTGGAGGGGGGGCGAACTGAAGCTTTCTTT
>.|TRBJ1-2|.|TRBV28
CASSFTNLYGYTF
TGTGCCAGCAGTTTCACCAACCTCTATGGCTACACCTTC
>.|TRBJ2-5|.|TRBV18
CASSRQAQETQYF
TGTGCCAGCTCACGACAAGCCCAAGAGACCCAGTACTTC
>.|TRBJ2-7|.|TRBV7-9
CASSPTTRSSYEQYF
TGTGCCAGCAGCCCTACTACGCGGAGCTCCTACGAGCAGTACTTC
>.|TRBJ2-2|TRBD2|TRBV30
CAWSSLGRAFAGELFF
TGTGCCTGGAGTAGTCTTGGGAGGGCCTTTGCCGGGGAGCTGTTTTTT